Reported below is one T cell receptor beta chain. Its matching antigen is unknown. This entry belongs to a study of T cell repertoires in cytomegalovirus infection. The overall study: HLA-B-restricted CMV epitopes that are well studied, plus recently identified HLA-C-restricted ones, were used by the study. Public TCR beta signatures marked donors with CMV infection and the matching HLA.

TCRdb passed the reads through MiXCR, listing each CDR3 protein once. The profile shows about 180,000 distinct CDR3 sequences, less than 25% of them singletons. The sequence was collected from a human donor in good health (CMV status not recorded). Some clones in this sample may be carry-over from other donors' samples. The source was CD8+ T cells from cultured PBMCs, collected from culture after CMV antigen stimulation.

The CDR3 region is CSVGGGATYEQYF. The CDR3 nucleotides read TGCAGCGTTGGCGGGGGTGCTACCTACGAGCAGTACTTC. V usage is TRBV29-1 and J usage is TRBJ2-7; the match to TRBD2 covers 7 bases. J lost 2 bases, V lost 4 bases, and 5 bases had no gene match. Germline V gives CDR1 SQVTM, CDR2 ANQGSEA. CDR3 length: 13 residues.